These 5 T cell receptor beta chains originate from one sample sequenced in a study of cytomegalovirus exposure and HLA in healthy donors. With 60 Vbeta and 13 Jbeta primers, the PCR was carried out. Only in-frame clones appear in the TCRdb table, and some are missing; sequencing was by immunoSEQ multiplex PCR. The profile shows fewer than 250,000 clones, 60% to 80% of them singletons. Sequencing input: PBMCs. The origin of the receptors is a woman aged 18-35 years in good health and CMV-seronegative.

Only a few counts were recorded for this clone. This chain joins TRBV27 and TRBJ1-2, with 9 bases fitting TRBD1. With V trimmed by 2 bases and J by 4 bases, 11 bases remained unmatched. This CDR3 region has 17 residues. Germline CDR1 reads MNHEY; CDR2 reads SMNVEV (reference sequence). Here the CDR3 reads CASSLTLGTGRAYGYTF. CDR3 nucleotide sequence: TGTGCCAGCAGTTTAACCCTTGGGACAGGGCGGGCCTATGGCTACACCTTC.

The chain combines TRBV2 with TRBJ1-3; D is uncertain. The CDR3 runs to 14 residues. Looked up from germline, CDR1 is SNHLY and CDR2 is FYNNEI. V lost 9 bases and J lost 4, with 16 bases in between. CDR3 coding DNA: TGTGCCAGTGCAACAATAACGGGGGGAAACACCATATATTTT. It codes for CASATITGGNTIYF.

The J gene is TRBJ2-7, the V gene TRBV30, with D perhaps TRBD1 (6 bases). Germline V gives CDR1 GTSNPN, CDR2 SVGIG (reference sequence). The CDR3 sequence is 12 residues long. The germline V and J ends were trimmed by 5 bases and 5 bases, with 13 bases remaining between them. The CDR3 protein is CAWLQGSHEQYF. The CDR3 DNA reads TGTGCCTGGCTACAGGGTTCCCACGAGCAGTACTTC.

The rearrangement uses TRBV6-5 and TRBJ2-2, with D unclear. CDR1 and CDR2 from the germline V gene are MNHEY and SVGAGI. The V and J ends lost 1 base and 6 bases respectively, with 6 bases between them. This CDR3 region has 13 residues. The CDR3 spells CASSYYVSGELFF. CDR3 nucleotides: TGTGCCAGCAGTTACTATGTCTCCGGGGAGCTGTTTTTT.

The V gene is TRBV7-6, the J gene TRBJ2-5; 7 positions match TRBD2. J was trimmed by 2 bases and V by 7 bases; bases with no gene match: 13. Germline V gene data show CDR1 as SGHVS and CDR2 as FNYEAQ. The CDR3 has 16 amino acids. The CDR3 spells CASTWGSGPQQETQYF. The CDR3 bases are TGTGCCAGCACCTGGGGTAGCGGGCCTCAACAAGAGACCCAGTACTTC.